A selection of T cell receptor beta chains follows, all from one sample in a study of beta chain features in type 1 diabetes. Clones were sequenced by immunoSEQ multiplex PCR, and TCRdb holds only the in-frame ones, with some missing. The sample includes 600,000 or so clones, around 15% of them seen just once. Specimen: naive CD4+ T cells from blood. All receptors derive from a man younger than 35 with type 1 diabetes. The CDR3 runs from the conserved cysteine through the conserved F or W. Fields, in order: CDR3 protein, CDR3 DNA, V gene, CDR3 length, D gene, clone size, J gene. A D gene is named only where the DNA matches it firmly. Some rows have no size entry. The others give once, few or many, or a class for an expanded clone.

CDR3 protein: CASSLGTGELFF; CDR3 DNA: TGTGCCAGCTCTCTAGGAACCGGGGAGCTGTTTTTT; V gene: TRBV18; CDR3 length: 12; D gene: -; clone size: -; J gene: TRBJ2-2
CDR3 protein: CASSQSGTPIQYF; CDR3 DNA: TGTGCCAGCAGCCAGTCCGGGACCCCAATTCAGTACTTC; V gene: TRBV4-2; CDR3 length: 13; D gene: -; clone size: many; J gene: TRBJ2-4
CDR3 protein: CASSLGGHEQYF; CDR3 DNA: TGTGCCAGCAGCTTAGGGGGCCACGAGCAGTACTTC; V gene: TRBV7-9; CDR3 length: 12; D gene: -; clone size: many; J gene: TRBJ2-7
CDR3 protein: CASSFGEYGRERIRYGYTF; CDR3 DNA: TGTGCCAGCAGCTTCGGGGAGTACGGACGGGAGAGGATCCGCTATGGCTACACCTTC; V gene: TRBV7-9; CDR3 length: 19; D gene: -; clone size: -; J gene: TRBJ1-2
CDR3 protein: CSVWIKTFYTF; CDR3 DNA: TGCAGCGTTTGGATAAAGACCTTCTACACCTTC; V gene: TRBV29-1; CDR3 length: 11; D gene: -; clone size: -; J gene: TRBJ1-2
CDR3 protein: CASSLGQTYGYTF; CDR3 DNA: TGTGCCAGTAGCCTGGGACAGACCTATGGCTACACCTTC; V gene: TRBV19; CDR3 length: 13; D gene: TRBD1; clone size: -; J gene: TRBJ1-2
CDR3 protein: CASSYGVDTEAFF; CDR3 DNA: TGTGCCAGCAGTTACGGGGTTGACACTGAAGCTTTCTTT; V gene: TRBV6-5; CDR3 length: 13; D gene: -; clone size: -; J gene: TRBJ1-1
CDR3 protein: CASSYSVTTDTQYF; CDR3 DNA: TGTGCCAGCAGCTATAGCGTGACCACAGATACGCAGTATTTT; V gene: TRBV11-2; CDR3 length: 14; D gene: -; clone size: few; J gene: TRBJ2-3
CDR3 protein: CASSEEFVRGETQYF; CDR3 DNA: TGTGCCAGCAGTGAAGAGTTCGTCAGGGGCGAGACCCAGTACTTC; V gene: TRBV2; CDR3 length: 15; D gene: -; clone size: few; J gene: TRBJ2-5
CDR3 protein: CASSPGSDNEQFF; CDR3 DNA: TGTGCCAGCTCACCGGGGAGTGACAATGAGCAGTTCTTC; V gene: TRBV18; CDR3 length: 13; D gene: -; clone size: -; J gene: TRBJ2-1
CDR3 protein: CASSQTGLAKNIQYF; CDR3 DNA: TGCGCCAGCAGCCAAACGGGACTAGCCAAAAACATTCAGTACTTC; V gene: TRBV4-3; CDR3 length: 15; D gene: -; clone size: few; J gene: TRBJ2-4
CDR3 protein: CASSPGDRGNEKLFF; CDR3 DNA: TGTGCCAGCTCACCAGGGGACAGGGGGAATGAAAAACTGTTTTTT; V gene: TRBV18; CDR3 length: 15; D gene: TRBD1; clone size: -; J gene: TRBJ1-4
CDR3 protein: CASSFGEDYGYTF; CDR3 DNA: TGTGCCAGCAGCTTTGGAGAAGACTATGGCTACACCTTC; V gene: TRBV7-9; CDR3 length: 13; D gene: -; clone size: -; J gene: TRBJ1-2
CDR3 protein: CASSPNNEQFF; CDR3 DNA: TGTGCCAGCTCACCCAACAATGAGCAGTTCTTC; V gene: TRBV18; CDR3 length: 11; D gene: -; clone size: few; J gene: TRBJ2-1
CDR3 protein: CASSPYSRGEVQPQHF; CDR3 DNA: TGTGCCAGCAGTCCCTATTCCCGGGGAGAGGTTCAGCCCCAGCATTTT; V gene: TRBV27; CDR3 length: 16; D gene: -; clone size: -; J gene: TRBJ1-5
CDR3 protein: CASSRLSGTGGVTGELFF; CDR3 DNA: TGTGCCAGCAGCCGACTTTCCGGGACAGGGGGAGTTACCGGGGAGCTGTTTTTT; V gene: TRBV14; CDR3 length: 18; D gene: TRBD1; clone size: -; J gene: TRBJ2-2
CDR3 protein: CASSLAGPVLNTGELFF; CDR3 DNA: TGCGCCAGCAGCTTGGCAGGGCCGGTTTTGAACACCGGGGAGCTGTTTTTT; V gene: TRBV5-1; CDR3 length: 17; D gene: -; clone size: few; J gene: TRBJ2-2
CDR3 protein: CASSLSGGAGKTQYF; CDR3 DNA: TGTGCCAGCAGTTTATCTGGGGGAGCGGGGAAGACCCAGTACTTC; V gene: TRBV27; CDR3 length: 15; D gene: TRBD2; clone size: -; J gene: TRBJ2-5
CDR3 protein: CASSRYPGGTTGETQYF; CDR3 DNA: TGTGCCAGCTCACGCTATCCGGGGGGGACAACCGGAGAGACCCAGTACTTC; V gene: TRBV18; CDR3 length: 17; D gene: TRBD2; clone size: -; J gene: TRBJ2-5
CDR3 protein: CASSVTGQGDQPQHF; CDR3 DNA: TGTGCCAGCAGCGTGACTGGACAGGGGGATCAGCCCCAGCATTTT; V gene: TRBV9; CDR3 length: 15; D gene: TRBD1; clone size: few; J gene: TRBJ1-5
CDR3 protein: CSVRQSSNQPQHF; CDR3 DNA: TGCAGCGTCCGACAGTCTAGCAATCAGCCCCAGCATTTT; V gene: TRBV29-1; CDR3 length: 13; D gene: -; clone size: -; J gene: TRBJ1-5
CDR3 protein: CASSWTGGAGRSNQPQHF; CDR3 DNA: TGTGCCAGCAGTTGGACAGGGGGCGCCGGCCGTAGCAATCAGCCCCAGCATTTT; V gene: TRBV4-2; CDR3 length: 18; D gene: TRBD1; clone size: few; J gene: TRBJ1-5
CDR3 protein: CAWSVRGTRGVADTQYF; CDR3 DNA: TGTGCCTGGAGTGTACGCGGGACTAGGGGCGTTGCAGATACGCAGTATTTT; V gene: TRBV30; CDR3 length: 17; D gene: TRBD2; clone size: -; J gene: TRBJ2-3
CDR3 protein: CASSSLGFGTGETQYF; CDR3 DNA: TGTGCCAGCAGCTCCCTTGGGTTCGGGACCGGGGAGACCCAGTACTTC; V gene: TRBV7-9; CDR3 length: 16; D gene: -; clone size: few; J gene: TRBJ2-5
CDR3 protein: CASSFPGQGREQYF; CDR3 DNA: TGTGCCAGCAGCTTTCCGGGACAGGGTCGGGAGCAGTACTTC; V gene: TRBV7-2; CDR3 length: 14; D gene: TRBD1; clone size: -; J gene: TRBJ2-7
CDR3 protein: CASSGGTSGSTGELFF; CDR3 DNA: TGTGCCAGCAGTGGCGGGACTAGCGGAAGCACCGGGGAGCTGTTTTTT; V gene: TRBV2; CDR3 length: 16; D gene: TRBD2; clone size: few; J gene: TRBJ2-2
CDR3 protein: CANRRESYTEAFF; CDR3 DNA: TGTGCCAACAGAAGAGAATCTTACACTGAAGCTTTCTTT; V gene: TRBV30; CDR3 length: 13; D gene: -; clone size: few; J gene: TRBJ1-1
CDR3 protein: CAWTSGGTQYF; CDR3 DNA: TGTGCCTGGACCTCGGGGGGGACCCAGTACTTC; V gene: TRBV30; CDR3 length: 11; D gene: TRBD2; clone size: -; J gene: TRBJ2-5
CDR3 protein: CASSTQGPGSYEQYF; CDR3 DNA: TGTGCCAGCAGCACCCAAGGGCCGGGATCCTACGAGCAGTACTTC; V gene: TRBV9; CDR3 length: 15; D gene: -; clone size: few; J gene: TRBJ2-7
CDR3 protein: CASSQGLYGYTF; CDR3 DNA: TGCGCCAGCAGCCAGGGTCTCTATGGCTACACCTTC; V gene: TRBV4-3; CDR3 length: 12; D gene: -; clone size: few; J gene: TRBJ1-2
CDR3 protein: CASSLGAYNEQFF; CDR3 DNA: TGTGCCAGCAGCCTCGGGGCTTACAATGAGCAGTTCTTC; V gene: TRBV11-2; CDR3 length: 13; D gene: -; clone size: few; J gene: TRBJ2-1
CDR3 protein: CATKDTGYYSNQPQHF; CDR3 DNA: TGCGCCACCAAGGACACAGGGTATTATAGCAATCAGCCCCAGCATTTT; V gene: TRBV10-2; CDR3 length: 16; D gene: -; clone size: few; J gene: TRBJ1-5
CDR3 protein: CASSLGRDTEAFF; CDR3 DNA: TGTGCCAGCAGCTTGGGGAGGGACACTGAAGCTTTCTTT; V gene: TRBV5-6; CDR3 length: 13; D gene: -; clone size: -; J gene: TRBJ1-1
CDR3 protein: CAISERGPDTEAFF; CDR3 DNA: TGTGCCATCAGTGAGAGGGGACCGGACACTGAAGCTTTCTTT; V gene: TRBV10-3; CDR3 length: 14; D gene: -; clone size: few; J gene: TRBJ1-1
CDR3 protein: CASSLSGNQETQYF; CDR3 DNA: TGTGCCAGCAGCTTGTCAGGGAACCAAGAGACCCAGTACTTC; V gene: TRBV5-4; CDR3 length: 14; D gene: -; clone size: -; J gene: TRBJ2-5
CDR3 protein: CSATHPGELFF; CDR3 DNA: TGCAGTGCTACCCACCCCGGGGAGCTGTTTTTT; V gene: TRBV20-1; CDR3 length: 11; D gene: -; clone size: few; J gene: TRBJ2-2